Each of the 7 T cell receptor beta chains below was sequenced from the same sample in a study of T cells in Graves' hyperthyroidism and ophthalmopathy. Amplified TCR beta CDR3 regions derived from RNA transcripts. During a first-round RT-PCR of the TCR CDR3, the HTBI primer set was used. MiXCR, run by TCRdb on the multiplex PCR reads, gives a single entry per CDR3 protein. The table lists a few hundred thousand distinct CDR3 sequences, roughly 14% of them singletons. Input material: blood. Receptor source: a woman between 40 and 50 years old with Graves' hyperthyroidism that later progressed to Graves' ophthalmopathy.

This clonotype was seen repeatedly, ten times or more. The DNA for the CDR3 is TGTGCCATCAGTGTGCAGTCAGATACGCAGTATTTT. Translation gives CAISVQSDTQYF. The chain has TRBV10-3 and TRBJ2-3; unclear D gene. There are 12 residues in the CDR3. V was cut by 4 bases and J by 4 bases, with 6 bases left in between. Germline V gene data show CDR1 as ENHRY and CDR2 as SYGVKD.

This clonotype was observed at least ten times. The rearrangement joins TRBV15 to TRBJ2-7; D uncertain. CDR1 is LNHNV and CDR2 is YYDKDF in the germline V gene (reference sequence). This CDR3 contains 13 residues. The germline V and J ends were trimmed by 5 bases and 2 bases, with 10 bases remaining between them. CDR3 sequence reads: CATSVAETYEQYF. CDR3 nucleotides: TGTGCCACCAGCGTGGCTGAAACCTACGAGCAGTACTTC.

This clonotype was detected ten times or more. V is TRBV7-2 and J is TRBJ1-3; no clear D. Germline V gene lookup returns CDR1 SGHTA and CDR2 FQGNSA. Trimming stripped 5 bases from V and 0 bases from J, with 11 bases between. This CDR3 contains 15 residues. The DNA for the CDR3 is TGTGCCAGCAGCCCCGGGCCCCGCTCTGGAAACACCATATATTTT. Amino acids: CASSPGPRSGNTIYF.

This clonotype appeared many times. V gene TRBV19 combines with J gene TRBJ2-1, with TRBD1 identical over 7 bases. The V gene's germline CDR1 is LNHDA and CDR2 SQIVND (reference sequence). The CDR3 contains 15 residues. The V and J ends lost 1 base and 4 bases, in that order; junction bases with no gene match: 4. This chain's CDR3 is CASSIVLQGYNEQFF. The CDR3 coding sequence is TGTGCCAGTAGTATAGTACTACAGGGGTACAATGAGCAGTTCTTC.

This clonotype was seen repeatedly, ten times or more. V usage is TRBV15 and J usage is TRBJ1-1, with a possible D match to TRBD1 (5 bases). Germline V gene data show CDR1 as LNHNV and CDR2 as YYDKDF (reference sequence). Deletions cut 5 bases from V and 4 bases from J, with 11 bases between. There are 13 residues in the CDR3. The CDR3 sequence is CATSWGRGTEAFF. CDR3 nucleotide sequence: TGTGCCACCAGCTGGGGACGGGGCACTGAAGCTTTCTTT.

The sample holds many counts of this clonotype. The chain uses TRBV12-3 or TRBV12-4 and TRBJ2-3; 7 positions agree with TRBD2. Unmatched junction bases numbered 2, after V lost 2 bases and J lost 0 bases. CDR3 length: 15 amino acids. CDR3 protein: CASSLSGESTDTQYF. As DNA, the CDR3 is TGTGCCAGCAGTTTAAGCGGGGAAAGCACAGATACGCAGTATTTT.

The chain links TRBV12-3 or TRBV12-4 to TRBJ1-1; no reliable D call. Trimming left V 3 bases short and J 1 base short, with 9 bases between. The CDR3 runs 14 residues. The CDR3 nucleotides read TGTGCCAGCAGTTTCGGAGTGGCGAACACTGAAGCTTTCTTT. This translates into CASSFGVANTEAFF.